This passage covers 27 T cell receptor beta chains from one sample sequenced in a study of T cells in Graves' hyperthyroidism and ophthalmopathy. The investigators amplified TCR beta CDR3 regions from RNA transcripts. Initially, a first-round RT-PCR of the TCR CDR3 employed the HTBI primer set. TCRdb processed the multiplex PCR reads anew with MiXCR; each CDR3 protein has one entry. The sample contains 700,000 or so distinct CDR3 sequences, over 15% of which appear only once. Sequencing was performed on blood. All receptors come from a man aged 18 to 29 with Graves' hyperthyroidism.

This clonotype was counted only a few times. The chain couples TRBV5-4 to TRBJ2-7; TRBD2 agrees at 8 bases. Looked up from germline, CDR1 is SGHNT and CDR2 is YYREEE (reference sequence). The CDR3 has 17 residues. V was pared by 6 bases and J by 0 bases, with 14 bases of the junction left unmatched. Here the CDR3 reads CASNPGGSGGPSYEQYF. CDR3 coding DNA: TGTGCCAGCAACCCAGGCGGTTCGGGAGGGCCCTCCTACGAGCAGTACTTC.

In its sample, this clonotype was seen many times. This sequence joins TRBV2 and TRBJ2-3, with a tentative D call TRBD2 (5 bases). With 10 bases removed from V and 9 bases from J, the gap between germline ends came to 14 bases. The CDR3 has 11 amino acids. Germline V gene sequence: CDR1 SNHLY, CDR2 FYNNEI. CDR3 sequence: CATPSSGTQYF. As DNA, the CDR3 is TGTGCCACCCCTAGTTCGGGGACGCAGTATTTT.

The rearrangement uses TRBV7-6 and TRBJ1-4, with 10 bases matching TRBD1. Germline CDR1 SGHVS, CDR2 FNYEAQ. The length of the CDR3 is 16 residues. Trimming removed 5 bases from V and 7 bases from J; junction bases left unmatched: 10. Here the CDR3 reads CASSQPSGTGVEKLFF. As DNA, the CDR3 is TGTGCCAGCAGCCAGCCCTCCGGGACAGGGGTTGAAAAACTGTTTTTT.

The table lists this clonotype with many counts. The chain carries TRBV11-2 and TRBJ2-1, with D possibly TRBD2 on 6 matching bases. CDR1 is SGHAT, CDR2 FQNNGV, per germline. This CDR3 spans 15 amino acids. V was clipped by 4 bases and J by 9 bases, with 19 bases between them. CDR3 nucleotide sequence: TGTGCCAGCAGCTCCGGACTGGGGGGAAGAAGTGAGCAGTTCTTC. Translation: CASSSGLGGRSEQFF.

This clonotype appeared a few times. This sequence joins TRBV11-3 and TRBJ2-1; 11 positions match TRBD2. Germline lookup yields CDR1 SGHNT and CDR2 YENEEA. V lost 5 bases, J lost 4 bases, and 7 bases stayed unmatched. The CDR3 is made up of 16 amino acids. The CDR3: CASSQGTSGGYNEQFF. DNA for the CDR3: TGTGCCAGCAGCCAAGGGACTAGCGGAGGATACAATGAGCAGTTCTTC.

This clonotype was picked up many times. The V and J genes are TRBV30 and TRBJ1-2; D uncertain. V lost 0 bases and J 4 bases, leaving 12 bases between the germline ends. The CDR3 consists of 14 residues. Germline V gene lookup returns CDR1 GTSNPN and CDR2 SVGIG (reference sequence). DNA of the CDR3: TGTGCCTGGAGTGTACTTAGCAGGTCCTATGGCTACACCTTC. It translates to CAWSVLSRSYGYTF.

The J gene is TRBJ1-2, the V gene TRBV20-1; D is unresolved. With 1 base removed from V and 4 bases from J, the gap between germline ends came to 16 bases. The CDR3 length is 15 residues. Germline CDR1 is DFQATT and CDR2 is SNEGSKA (reference sequence). The CDR3 loop is CSARGGGGTLYGYTF. CDR3 in DNA: TGCAGTGCTAGAGGTGGTGGCGGAACCCTCTATGGCTACACCTTC.

This clonotype was observed a handful of times. The chain employs TRBV5-1 and TRBJ2-1; 7 nucleotides align to TRBD1. The CDR3 consists of 15 residues. Germline V lookup: CDR1 SGHRS, CDR2 YFSETQ. J lost 3 bases, V lost 4 bases, and 7 bases had no gene match. The CDR3 sequence: CASSLTGAIYNEQFF. The DNA of the CDR3 is TGCGCCAGCAGCCTCACAGGGGCCATCTACAATGAGCAGTTCTTC.

This clonotype occurred a few times. The V gene is TRBV7-3, the J gene TRBJ2-3; the match to TRBD2 covers 10 bases. Germline CDR1 reads SGHTA; CDR2 reads FQGTGA. J was trimmed by 3 bases and V by 4 bases; bases with no gene match: 10. The CDR3 is made up of 17 amino acids. Here the CDR3 reads CASSSMEREGDTDTQYF. DNA for the CDR3: TGTGCCAGCAGCTCTATGGAGCGGGAGGGCGATACAGATACGCAGTATTTT.

The gene calls are TRBV9 and TRBJ2-1, with TRBD1 as a possible D gene (6 bases). The germline CDR1 and CDR2 sequences are SGDLS and YYNGEE. The ends were cut back, 3 bases at V and 1 base at J, with 11 bases in the middle. The CDR3 is made up of 15 amino acids. The CDR3 DNA reads TGTGCCAGCAGCGCGGAACAGGGTTCCTACAATGAGCAGTTCTTC. This sequence encodes CASSAEQGSYNEQFF.

This clonotype was counted only a few times. The chain employs TRBV19 and TRBJ2-7, with TRBD2 matching 10 bases. With V trimmed by 5 bases and J by 3 bases, 13 bases remained unmatched. The CDR3 is 17 residues long. Germline CDR1 is LNHDA and CDR2 is SQIVND (reference sequence). The CDR3 bases are TGTGCCAGTAGTCAACGAAAGGGACTAGCGACCCACTACGAGCAGTACTTC. Translating it yields CASSQRKGLATHYEQYF.

Comments on this clonotype: This may be a read error: a much more frequent sequence differs by one nucleotide. V and J are TRBV7-2 and TRBJ2-3; D is unclear. This CDR3 is 12 amino acids long. Germline CDR1 SGHTA, CDR2 FQGNSA. V gave up 2 bases and J gave up 5 bases, with 5 bases separating them. The CDR3 protein is CASSLFIDTQYF. In DNA form, the CDR3 reads TGTGCCAGCAGCTTATTCATAGATACGCAGTATTTT.

At least ten counts were recorded for this clonotype. The genes are TRBV27 and TRBJ2-7; 11 bases match TRBD2. CDR1 and CDR2 from the germline V gene are MNHEY and SMNVEV (reference sequence). J was trimmed by 0 bases and V by 3 bases; bases with no gene match: 1. The CDR3 length is 15 residues. The DNA for the CDR3 is TGTGCCAGCAGTTTTACTAGCGGGAGCTCCTACGAGCAGTACTTC. Its translation: CASSFTSGSSYEQYF.

This clonotype occurred many times. V gene TRBV2 combines with J gene TRBJ2-4; D is tentatively TRBD1 or TRBD2 (5 bases each). The CDR3 consists of 19 residues. V dropped 6 bases and J dropped 0 bases, with 24 bases sitting between them. The germline V gene encodes CDR1 SNHLY and CDR2 FYNNEI. This CDR3 is CASSGTDRDPYLAKNIQYF. In DNA, the CDR3 is TGTGCCAGCAGCGGGACGGACCGAGACCCTTACTTAGCCAAAAACATTCAGTACTTC.

This clonotype was observed at least ten times. The V gene is TRBV12-3 or TRBV12-4, the J gene TRBJ1-1; D unclear. The CDR3 length is 10 residues. With 6 bases removed from V and 4 bases from J, the gap between germline ends came to 3 bases. The CDR3 is CASRVTEAFF. CDR3 in DNA: TGTGCCAGCAGGGTCACTGAAGCTTTCTTT.

The chain recombines TRBV20-1 with TRBJ2-1; 11 bases line up with TRBD2. Trimming took 5 bases from V and 6 from J; bases not matched to a gene: 12. The CDR3 extends over 16 amino acids. Per the germline V gene, CDR1 is DFQATT and CDR2 is SNEGSKA (reference sequence). The CDR3 nucleotides read TGCAGTGCTTTCTCAATAGCGGGAGGGCAAGGCAATGAGCAGTTCTTC. Its protein is CSAFSIAGGQGNEQFF.

This clonotype was seen repeatedly, ten times or more. The rearrangement uses TRBV11-2 and TRBJ2-1; 9 bases fit TRBD2. CDR1 SGHAT and CDR2 FQNNGV come from the germline V gene. CDR3 length equals 14 residues. Trimming cost V 5 bases and J 9 bases; bases outside gene matches: 8. Here the CDR3 reads CASSGSGGYGEQFF. For the CDR3, the DNA is TGTGCCAGCAGCGGTAGCGGGGGCTACGGTGAGCAGTTCTTC.

The chain combines TRBV10-3 with TRBJ1-5; 7 bases align to TRBD1. In germline, CDR1 is ENHRY, CDR2 SYGVKD. Trimming removed 10 bases from V and 4 bases from J; junction bases left unmatched: 7. CDR3 length equals 13 residues. CDR3 region: CATQGQINQPQHF. CDR3 nucleotides: TGTGCCACGCAGGGACAGATTAATCAGCCCCAGCATTTT.

The J gene is TRBJ2-6, the V gene TRBV20-1, with 7 bases lining up with TRBD1. With 5 bases clipped from V and 0 bases from J, the junction kept 7 bases outside the gene matches. Germline loops: CDR1 DFQATT, CDR2 SNEGSKA (reference sequence). CDR3 length: 16 residues. This CDR3 is CSAGRDSHSGANVLTF. As DNA, the CDR3 is TGCAGTGCTGGCAGGGACAGCCACTCTGGGGCCAACGTCCTGACTTTC.

This chain links TRBV5-1 with TRBJ2-2; TRBD2 might be the D (6 bases). The CDR3 loop spans 14 amino acids. Germline CDR1 SGHRS, CDR2 YFSETQ. Trimming stripped 4 bases from V and 4 bases from J, with 11 bases between. CDR3 loop: CASSGGSGTGELFF. The CDR3 DNA sequence: TGCGCCAGCAGCGGGGGTAGCGGCACCGGGGAGCTGTTTTTT.

The rearrangement links TRBV28 to TRBJ2-2; either TRBD1 or TRBD2 may fit D (6 bases each). Germline values: CDR1 MDHEN, CDR2 SYDVKM. CDR3 length equals 15 residues. V was pared by 6 bases and J by 3 bases, with 14 bases between. The CDR3 is CASREGGLDTGELFF. The CDR3 region has the DNA TGTGCCAGCAGAGAGGGGGGATTGGACACCGGGGAGCTGTTTTTT.

This clonotype was seen a few times. This chain links TRBV5-1 with TRBJ2-3; 8 bases fit TRBD2. Germline CDR1 reads SGHRS; CDR2 reads YFSETQ. The length of the CDR3 is 14 residues. The trim removed 2 bases at V and 5 bases at J, leaving 4 bases unmatched. CDR3 coding DNA: TGCGCCAGCAGCTTCCGCCGGGGGGGAGATACGCAGTATTTT. Translated: CASSFRRGGDTQYF.

This chain joins TRBV9 and TRBJ2-1; 10 bases agree with TRBD1. The trim removed 6 bases at V and 9 bases at J, leaving 9 bases unmatched. CDR1 and CDR2 from the germline V gene are SGDLS and YYNGEE. The CDR3 has 14 residues. The CDR3, as DNA: TGTGCCAGCACCGAAGGACAGGGGGACCGTGAGCAGTTCTTC. This translates into CASTEGQGDREQFF.

In its sample, this clonotype was seen a few times. J is TRBJ2-2 and V is TRBV19; TRBD2 is a possible D gene (6 bases). The CDR3 extends over 14 amino acids. The germline V and J ends were trimmed by 0 bases and 7 bases, with 9 bases remaining between them. Germline CDR1 and CDR2: LNHDA and SQIVND (reference sequence). The CDR3 sequence: CASSIEGGVGELFF. The CDR3 DNA follows: TGTGCCAGTAGTATAGAAGGAGGGGTCGGGGAGCTGTTTTTT.

This clonotype was seen only a few times. V usage is TRBV2 and J usage is TRBJ2-7; D unclear. The V gene's germline CDR1 is SNHLY and CDR2 FYNNEI. The CDR3 runs to 13 residues. Trimming stripped 11 bases from V and 0 bases from J, with 14 bases between. CDR3 loop: CAGAGDSSYEQYF. The CDR3 DNA reads as TGTGCCGGAGCCGGTGACTCCTCCTACGAGCAGTACTTC.

This clonotype was counted many times. This chain connects TRBV30 to TRBJ1-6; no reliable D call. V lost 5 bases to trimming and J lost 9 bases, with 11 bases between them. The CDR3 has 12 amino acids. Germline V CDR1 and CDR2: GTSNPN, SVGIG (reference sequence). CDR3: CAWGPAPSPLHF. CDR3 sequence (DNA): TGTGCCTGGGGGCCGGCGCCTTCACCCCTCCACTTT.

The chain combines TRBV19 with TRBJ1-4; D is possibly TRBD1 (5 bases). Germline CDR1 is LNHDA and CDR2 is SQIVND (reference sequence). Trimming took off 1 base at V and 11 bases at J, with 14 bases between the two ends. This CDR3 is built from 14 residues. CDR3 sequence: CASSIGQPRGKLFF. The CDR3 bases are TGTGCCAGTAGTATAGGACAGCCTCGTGGGAAACTGTTTTTT.